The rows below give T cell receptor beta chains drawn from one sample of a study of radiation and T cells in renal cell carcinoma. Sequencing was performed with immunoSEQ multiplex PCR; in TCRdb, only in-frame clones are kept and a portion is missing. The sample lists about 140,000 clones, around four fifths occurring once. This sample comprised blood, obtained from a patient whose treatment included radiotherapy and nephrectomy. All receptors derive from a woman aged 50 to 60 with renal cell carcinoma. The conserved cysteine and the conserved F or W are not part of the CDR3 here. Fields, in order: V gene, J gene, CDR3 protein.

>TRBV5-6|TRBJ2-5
ASSIPTGADETQY
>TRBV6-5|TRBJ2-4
ASRASVAKNIQY
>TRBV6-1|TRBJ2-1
ASKDSGGSYNEQF
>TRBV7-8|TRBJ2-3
ASSSKWGTGDTQY
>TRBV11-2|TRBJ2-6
ASSNRAGGANVLT
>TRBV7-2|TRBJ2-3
ASSPLAGATTDTQY
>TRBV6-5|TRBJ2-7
ASSYSTGLSYEQY
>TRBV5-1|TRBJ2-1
ASSDLVGDEQF
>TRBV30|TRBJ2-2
AWSVPRLAGRGELF
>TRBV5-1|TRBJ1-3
ASSLAGNTIY
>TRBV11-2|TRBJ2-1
ASSLGNGYDEQF
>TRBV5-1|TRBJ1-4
ASSLGQGTNEKLF
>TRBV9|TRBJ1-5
ASSVGSGVRGPQH
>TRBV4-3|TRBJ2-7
ASSQDRGGYEQY
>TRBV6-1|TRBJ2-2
ASIAGEYTGELF
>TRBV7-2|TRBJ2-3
ASSLWGLQY
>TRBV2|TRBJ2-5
ASRATEGETQY
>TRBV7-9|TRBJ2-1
ASSAWDSQF
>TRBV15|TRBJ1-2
ATSTPYGTGGGYGYT
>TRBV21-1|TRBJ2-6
ASSKCGQFSGANVLT
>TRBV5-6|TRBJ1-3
ASSRDSGTFRAGNTIY
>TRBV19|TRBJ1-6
ASSIAGGGSSPLH
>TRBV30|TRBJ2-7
AWTGSDEQY
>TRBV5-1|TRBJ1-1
ASSLDGRNTEAF
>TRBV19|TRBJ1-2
ASINYGYT
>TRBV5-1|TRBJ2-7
ASSGSGFQGRVEQY
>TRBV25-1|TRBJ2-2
ASSDPRTSTGELF
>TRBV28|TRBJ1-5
AIAKQRYSNQPQH
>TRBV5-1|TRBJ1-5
ASSLDGGNQPQH
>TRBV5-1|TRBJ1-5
ASSSRVTNSNQPQH
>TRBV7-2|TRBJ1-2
ASSFGSYGYT
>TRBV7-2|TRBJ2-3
ASSLGGIRDTQY
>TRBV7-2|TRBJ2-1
ASSIGTGHNEQF
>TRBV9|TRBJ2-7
ASSAGILNYEQY
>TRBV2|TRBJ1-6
ASSSSGRPYNSPLH
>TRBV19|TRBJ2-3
ASSRFPTGSSTDTQY
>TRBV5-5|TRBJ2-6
ASSRDTGANVLT
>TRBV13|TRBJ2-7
ASSLEGVENYEQY
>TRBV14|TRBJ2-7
ASSQLQAGYEQY
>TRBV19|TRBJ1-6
ASSIAGDRESNSPLH
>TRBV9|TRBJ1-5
ASSVGWQGWQPQH
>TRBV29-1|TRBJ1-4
SVVPRGNEKLF
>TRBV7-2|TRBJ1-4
ASSLGSQNEKLF
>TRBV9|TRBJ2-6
ASSVGPSSGANVLT
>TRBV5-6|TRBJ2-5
ASSLVQQETQY
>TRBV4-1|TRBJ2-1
ASSWGPGQGAQEQF
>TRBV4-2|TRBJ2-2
ASSPAGLNTGELF
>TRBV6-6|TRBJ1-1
ASSNTEAF
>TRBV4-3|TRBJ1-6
ASGDREHYNSPLH
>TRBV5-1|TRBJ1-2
ASSLRGQGNYGYT
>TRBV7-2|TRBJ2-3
ASSSRGLATDTQY
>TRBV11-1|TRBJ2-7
ASSWGAAWEQY
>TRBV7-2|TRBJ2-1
ASSLASYNEQF
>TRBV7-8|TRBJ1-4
ASSLSLEKLF
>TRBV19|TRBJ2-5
ASRGLAVEETQY
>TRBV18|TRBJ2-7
ASSPAPRTEY
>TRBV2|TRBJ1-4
ASRERTAGQEKLF
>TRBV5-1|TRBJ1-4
ASSIGTHEKLF
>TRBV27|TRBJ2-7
ASSWRPSSSYEQY